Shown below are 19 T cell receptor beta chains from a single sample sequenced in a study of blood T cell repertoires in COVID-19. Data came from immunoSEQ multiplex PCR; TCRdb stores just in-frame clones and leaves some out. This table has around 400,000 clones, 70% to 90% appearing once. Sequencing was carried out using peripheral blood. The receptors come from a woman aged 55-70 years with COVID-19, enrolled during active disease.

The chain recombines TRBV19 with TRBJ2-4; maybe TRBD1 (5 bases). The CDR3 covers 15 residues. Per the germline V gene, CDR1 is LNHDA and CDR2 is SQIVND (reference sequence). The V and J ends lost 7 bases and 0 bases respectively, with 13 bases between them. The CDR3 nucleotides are TGTGCCAGTACCATTCCAGGGTTAGCCAAAAACATTCAGTACTTC. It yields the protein CASTIPGLAKNIQYF.

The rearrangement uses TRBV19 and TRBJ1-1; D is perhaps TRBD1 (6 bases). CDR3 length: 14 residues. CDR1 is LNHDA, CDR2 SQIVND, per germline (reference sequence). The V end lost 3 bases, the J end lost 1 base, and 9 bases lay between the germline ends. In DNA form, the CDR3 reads TGTGCCAGTAGTATCAGGACAGCGAACACTGAAGCTTTCTTT. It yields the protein CASSIRTANTEAFF. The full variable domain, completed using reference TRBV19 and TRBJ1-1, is DGGITQSPKYLFRKEGQNVTLSCEQNLNHDAMYWYRQDPGQGLRLIYYSQIVNDFQKGDIAEGYSVSREKKESFPLTVTSAQKNPTAFYLCASSIRTANTEAFFGQGTRLTVV.

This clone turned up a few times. CDR3 in amino acids: CAISVLPGTYEQYF. DNA for the CDR3: TGTGCCATCAGTGTCCTCCCAGGGACCTACGAGCAGTACTTC. The chain couples TRBV10-3 to TRBJ2-7, with TRBD1 as a possible D gene (5 bases). V shed 4 bases and J shed 2 bases, with 12 bases lying between them. Germline-derived CDR1 and CDR2 are ENHRY and SYGVKD. The CDR3 spans 14 residues.

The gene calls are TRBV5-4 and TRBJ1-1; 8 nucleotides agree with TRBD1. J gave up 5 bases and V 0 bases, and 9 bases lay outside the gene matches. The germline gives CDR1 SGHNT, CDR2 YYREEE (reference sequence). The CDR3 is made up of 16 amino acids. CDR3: CASSLVFPRGRTEAFF. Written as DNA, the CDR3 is TGTGCCAGCAGCTTGGTTTTCCCCAGGGGGCGTACTGAAGCTTTCTTT.

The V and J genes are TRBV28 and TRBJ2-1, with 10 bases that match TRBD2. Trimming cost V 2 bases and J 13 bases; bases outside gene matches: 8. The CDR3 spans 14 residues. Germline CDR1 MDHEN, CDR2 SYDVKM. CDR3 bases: TGTGCCAGCAGTTTAATTGCTAGCGGGGGCCATCAGTTCTTC. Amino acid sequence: CASSLIASGGHQFF.

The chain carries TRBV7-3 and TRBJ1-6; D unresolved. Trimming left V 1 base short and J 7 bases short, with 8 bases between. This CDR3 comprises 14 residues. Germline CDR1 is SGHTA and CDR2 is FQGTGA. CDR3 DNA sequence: TGTGCCAGCAGCTTAAGGACTGCAAATTCACCCCTCCACTTT. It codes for CASSLRTANSPLHF. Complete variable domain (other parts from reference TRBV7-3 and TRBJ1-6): GAGVSQTPSNKVTEKGKYVELRCDPISGHTALYWYRQSLGQGPEFLIYFQGTGAADDSGLPNDRFFAVRPEGSVSTLKIQRTERGDSAVYLCASSLRTANSPLHFGNGTRLTVT.

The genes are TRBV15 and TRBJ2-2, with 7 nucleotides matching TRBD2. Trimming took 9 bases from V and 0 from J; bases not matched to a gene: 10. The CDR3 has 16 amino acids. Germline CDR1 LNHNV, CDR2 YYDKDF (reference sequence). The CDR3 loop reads CATRRGGGANTGELFF. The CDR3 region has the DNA TGTGCCACGAGGCGCGGCGGGGGAGCGAACACCGGGGAGCTGTTTTTT. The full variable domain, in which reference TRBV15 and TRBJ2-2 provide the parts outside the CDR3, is DAMVIQNPRYQVTQFGKPVTLSCSQTLNHNVMYWYQQKSSQAPKLLFHYYDKDFNNEADTPDNFQSRRPNTSFCFLDIRSPGLGDTAMYLCATRRGGGANTGELFFGEGSRLTVL.

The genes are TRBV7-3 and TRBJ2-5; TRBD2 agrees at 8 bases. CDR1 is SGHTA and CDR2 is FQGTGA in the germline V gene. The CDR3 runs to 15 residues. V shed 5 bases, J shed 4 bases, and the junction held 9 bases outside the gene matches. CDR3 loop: CASSRRGGVGETQYF. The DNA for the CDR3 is TGTGCCAGCAGCCGTCGGGGGGGCGTGGGAGAGACCCAGTACTTC. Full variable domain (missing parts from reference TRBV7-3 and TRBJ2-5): GAGVSQTPSNKVTEKGKYVELRCDPISGHTALYWYRQSLGQGPEFLIYFQGTGAADDSGLPNDRFFAVRPEGSVSTLKIQRTERGDSAVYLCASSRRGGVGETQYFGPGTRLLVL.

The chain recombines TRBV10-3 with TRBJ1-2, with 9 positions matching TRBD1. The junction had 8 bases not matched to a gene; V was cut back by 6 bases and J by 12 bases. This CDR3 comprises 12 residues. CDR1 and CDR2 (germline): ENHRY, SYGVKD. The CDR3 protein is CAIRGTGRLDTF. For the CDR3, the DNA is TGTGCCATCAGGGGGACAGGGAGGCTCGACACCTTC.

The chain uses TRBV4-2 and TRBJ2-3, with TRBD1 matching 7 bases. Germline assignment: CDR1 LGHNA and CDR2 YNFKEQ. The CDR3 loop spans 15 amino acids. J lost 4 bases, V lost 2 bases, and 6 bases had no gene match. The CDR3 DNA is TGTGCCAGCAGCCAAATAACAGGGGCGGCAGATACGCAGTATTTT. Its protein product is CASSQITGAADTQYF.

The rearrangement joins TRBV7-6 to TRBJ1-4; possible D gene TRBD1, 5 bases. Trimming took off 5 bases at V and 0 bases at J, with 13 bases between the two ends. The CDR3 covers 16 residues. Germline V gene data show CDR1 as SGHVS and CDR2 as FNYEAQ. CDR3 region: CASSPPRGTTNEKLFF. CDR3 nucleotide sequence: TGTGCCAGCAGCCCTCCGCGGGGGACAACTAATGAAAAACTGTTTTTT.

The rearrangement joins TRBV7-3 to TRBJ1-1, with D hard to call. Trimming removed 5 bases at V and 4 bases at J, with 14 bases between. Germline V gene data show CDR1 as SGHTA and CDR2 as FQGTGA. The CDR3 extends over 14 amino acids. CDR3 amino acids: CASSLDGEGTEAFF. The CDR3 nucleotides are TGTGCCAGCAGCCTCGACGGAGAAGGCACTGAAGCTTTCTTT.

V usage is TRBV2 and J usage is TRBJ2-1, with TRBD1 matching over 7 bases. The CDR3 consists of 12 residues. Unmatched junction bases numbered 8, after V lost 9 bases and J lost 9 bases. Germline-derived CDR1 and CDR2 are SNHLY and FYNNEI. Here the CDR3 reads CASRQGPSEQFF. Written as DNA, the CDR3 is TGTGCCAGTCGACAGGGACCCTCTGAGCAGTTCTTC.

This CDR3 is CASSIRRSPSDTQYF. CDR3 bases: TGTGCCAGCAGCATTCGCAGGTCCCCGTCAGATACGCAGTATTTT. The chain combines TRBV7-3 with TRBJ2-3; D is unresolved. Germline-derived CDR1 and CDR2 are SGHTA and FQGTGA. V dropped 5 bases and J dropped 4 bases, with 16 bases sitting between them. The CDR3 is 15 amino acids.

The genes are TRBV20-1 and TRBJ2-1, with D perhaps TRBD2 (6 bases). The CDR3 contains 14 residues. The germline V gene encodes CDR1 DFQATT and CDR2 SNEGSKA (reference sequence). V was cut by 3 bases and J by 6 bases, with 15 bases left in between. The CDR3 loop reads CSASTGTGSNEQFF. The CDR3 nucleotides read TGCAGTGCTAGTACCGGGACTGGAAGCAATGAGCAGTTCTTC.

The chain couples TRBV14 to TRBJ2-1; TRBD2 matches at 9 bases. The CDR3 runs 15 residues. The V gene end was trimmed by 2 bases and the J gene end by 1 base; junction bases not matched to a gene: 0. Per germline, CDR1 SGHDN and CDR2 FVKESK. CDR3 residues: CASSQLAGSYNEQFF. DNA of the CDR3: TGTGCCAGCAGCCAACTAGCGGGGTCCTACAATGAGCAGTTCTTC.

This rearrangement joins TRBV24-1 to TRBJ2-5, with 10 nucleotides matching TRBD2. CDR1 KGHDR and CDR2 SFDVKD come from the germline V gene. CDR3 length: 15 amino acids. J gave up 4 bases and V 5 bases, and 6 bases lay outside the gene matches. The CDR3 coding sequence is TGTGCCACCAGTGCGGCTAGCGGGGGCCGAGAGACCCAGTACTTC. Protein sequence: CATSAASGGRETQYF.

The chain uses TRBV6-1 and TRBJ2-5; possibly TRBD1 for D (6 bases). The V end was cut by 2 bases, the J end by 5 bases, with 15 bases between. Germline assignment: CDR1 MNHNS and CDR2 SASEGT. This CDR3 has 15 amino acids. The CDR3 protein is CASSEQGKPLETQYF. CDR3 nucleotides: TGTGCCAGCAGTGAACAGGGGAAGCCTTTGGAGACCCAGTACTTC.

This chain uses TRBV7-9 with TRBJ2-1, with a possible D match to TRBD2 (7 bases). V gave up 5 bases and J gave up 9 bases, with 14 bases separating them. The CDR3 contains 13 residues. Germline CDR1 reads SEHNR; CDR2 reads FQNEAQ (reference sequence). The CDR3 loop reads CASSPRGGSEQFF. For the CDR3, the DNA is TGTGCCAGCAGCCCGAGGGGGGGCTCTGAGCAGTTCTTC.